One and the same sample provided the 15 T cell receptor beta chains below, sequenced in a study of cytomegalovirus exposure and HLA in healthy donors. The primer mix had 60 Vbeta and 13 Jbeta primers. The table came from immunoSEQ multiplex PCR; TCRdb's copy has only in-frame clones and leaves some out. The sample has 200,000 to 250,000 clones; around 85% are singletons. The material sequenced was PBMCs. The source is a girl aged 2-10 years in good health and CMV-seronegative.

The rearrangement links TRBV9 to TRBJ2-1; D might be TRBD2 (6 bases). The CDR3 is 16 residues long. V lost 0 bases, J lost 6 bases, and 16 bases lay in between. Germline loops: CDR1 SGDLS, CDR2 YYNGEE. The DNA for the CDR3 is TGTGCCAGCAGCGTAGAAGGGACTCCCGTTACCAATGAGCAGTTCTTC. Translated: CASSVEGTPVTNEQFF.

CDR3 DNA: TGTGCCAGCAAAAAGGACAGGGGAGTCGCTGAAGCTTTCTTT. It encodes CASKKDRGVAEAFF. The rearrangement uses TRBV6-5 and TRBJ1-1; 9 positions match TRBD1. The J segment lost 6 bases and the V segment lost 7 bases, leaving 9 bases of the junction unmatched. The CDR3 consists of 14 residues. CDR1 is MNHEY and CDR2 is SVGAGI in the germline V gene.

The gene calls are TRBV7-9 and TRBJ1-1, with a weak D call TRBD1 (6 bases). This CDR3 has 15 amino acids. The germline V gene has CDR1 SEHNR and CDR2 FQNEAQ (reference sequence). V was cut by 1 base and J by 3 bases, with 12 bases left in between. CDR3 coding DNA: TGTGCCAGCAGCTTAGGGCAGGGGCAGGACACTGAAGCTTTCTTT. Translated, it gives CASSLGQGQDTEAFF.

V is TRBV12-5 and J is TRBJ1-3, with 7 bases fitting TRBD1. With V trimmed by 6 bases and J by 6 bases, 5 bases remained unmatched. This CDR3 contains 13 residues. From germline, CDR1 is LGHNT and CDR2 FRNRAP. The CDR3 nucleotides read TGTGCTAGTGGACAGGGGCCACTAAACACCATATATTTT. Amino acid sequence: CASGQGPLNTIYF. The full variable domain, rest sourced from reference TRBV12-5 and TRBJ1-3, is DARVTQTPRHKVTEMGQEVTMRCQPILGHNTVFWYRQTMMQGLELLAYFRNRAPLDDSGMPKDRFSAEMPDATLATLKIQPSEPRDSAVYFCASGQGPLNTIYFGEGSWLTVV.

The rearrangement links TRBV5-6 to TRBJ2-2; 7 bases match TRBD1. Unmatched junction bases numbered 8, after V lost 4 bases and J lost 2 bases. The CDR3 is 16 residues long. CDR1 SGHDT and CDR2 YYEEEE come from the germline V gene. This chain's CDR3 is CASSLPGQTNTGELFF. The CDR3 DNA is TGTGCCAGCAGCCTACCGGGACAGACCAACACCGGGGAGCTGTTTTTT.

The DNA of the CDR3 is TGCGCCAGCAGCTCCCCGGTGGGAGGACAGGGGAACACCGGGGAGCTGTTTTTT. It yields the protein CASSSPVGGQGNTGELFF. The genes are TRBV5-1 and TRBJ2-2; 8 bases line up with TRBD1. Germline CDR1 is SGHRS and CDR2 is YFSETQ. V trimming: 3 bases; J trimming: 1 base; junction bases outside the gene matches: 11. This CDR3 contains 18 residues.

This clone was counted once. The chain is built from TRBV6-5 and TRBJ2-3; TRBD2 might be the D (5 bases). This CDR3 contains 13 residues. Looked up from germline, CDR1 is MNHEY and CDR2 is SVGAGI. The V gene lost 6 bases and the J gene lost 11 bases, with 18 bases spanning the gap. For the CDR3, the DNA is TGTGCCAGCAGGCGAGAGGGCCGCCGGGAGCAGTATTTT. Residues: CASRREGRREQYF.

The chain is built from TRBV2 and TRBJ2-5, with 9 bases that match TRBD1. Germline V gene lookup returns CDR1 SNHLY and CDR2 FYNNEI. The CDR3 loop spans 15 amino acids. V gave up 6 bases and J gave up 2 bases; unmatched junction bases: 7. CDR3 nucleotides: TGTGCCAGCAGGAGCCGGGACAGGGTACAAGAGACCCAGTACTTC. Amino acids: CASRSRDRVQETQYF.

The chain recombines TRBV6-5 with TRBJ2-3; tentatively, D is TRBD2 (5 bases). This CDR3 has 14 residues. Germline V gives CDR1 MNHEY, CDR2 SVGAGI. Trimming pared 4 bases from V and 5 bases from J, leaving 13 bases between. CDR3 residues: CASSSSDGKDTQYF. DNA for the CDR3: TGTGCCAGCAGTTCAAGTGACGGGAAAGATACGCAGTATTTT.

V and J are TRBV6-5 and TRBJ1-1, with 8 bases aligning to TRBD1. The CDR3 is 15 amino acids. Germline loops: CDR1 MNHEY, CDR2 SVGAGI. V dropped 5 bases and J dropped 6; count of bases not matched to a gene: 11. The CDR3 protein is CASSAAGQGASEAFF. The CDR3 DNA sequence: TGTGCCAGCAGTGCGGCCGGGCAGGGGGCCTCTGAAGCTTTCTTT.

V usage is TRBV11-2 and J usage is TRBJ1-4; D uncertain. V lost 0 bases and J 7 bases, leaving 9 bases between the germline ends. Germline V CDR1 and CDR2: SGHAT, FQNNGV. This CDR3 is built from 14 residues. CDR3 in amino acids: CASSLDPSGEKLFF. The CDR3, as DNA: TGTGCCAGCAGCTTAGATCCCAGTGGTGAAAAACTGTTTTTT.

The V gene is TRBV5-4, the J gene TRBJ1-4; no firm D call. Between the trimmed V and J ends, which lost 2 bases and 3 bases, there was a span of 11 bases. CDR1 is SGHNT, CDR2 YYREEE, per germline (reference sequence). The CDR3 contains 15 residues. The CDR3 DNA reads TGTGCCAGCAGCTTCATCCCCTCGGCTAATGAAAAACTGTTTTTT. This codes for CASSFIPSANEKLFF.

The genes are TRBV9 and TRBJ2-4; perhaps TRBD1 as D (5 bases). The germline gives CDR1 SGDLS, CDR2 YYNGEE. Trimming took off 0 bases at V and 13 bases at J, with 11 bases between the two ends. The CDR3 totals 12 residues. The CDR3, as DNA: TGTGCCAGCAGCGTAGATGGACATAACCAGTACTTC. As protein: CASSVDGHNQYF.

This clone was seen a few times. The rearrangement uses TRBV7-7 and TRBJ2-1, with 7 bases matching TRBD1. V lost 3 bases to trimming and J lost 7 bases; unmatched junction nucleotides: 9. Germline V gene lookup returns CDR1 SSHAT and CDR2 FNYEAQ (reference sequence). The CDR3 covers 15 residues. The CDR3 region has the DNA TGTGCCAGCAGCTTTCGACAGGGTAAGGAAAATGAGCAGTTCTTC. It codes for CASSFRQGKENEQFF. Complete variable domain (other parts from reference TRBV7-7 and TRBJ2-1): GAGVSQSPRYKVTKRGQDVTLRCDPISSHATLYWYQQALGQGPEFLTYFNYEAQPDKSGLPSDRFSAERPEGSISTLTIQRTEQRDSAMYRCASSFRQGKENEQFFGPGTRLTVL.

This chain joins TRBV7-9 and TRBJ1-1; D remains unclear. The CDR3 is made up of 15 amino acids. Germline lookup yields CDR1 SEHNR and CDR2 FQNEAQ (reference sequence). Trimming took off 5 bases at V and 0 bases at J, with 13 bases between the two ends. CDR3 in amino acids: CASSPPGAMNTEAFF. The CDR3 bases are TGTGCCAGCAGCCCGCCGGGAGCAATGAACACTGAAGCTTTCTTT.